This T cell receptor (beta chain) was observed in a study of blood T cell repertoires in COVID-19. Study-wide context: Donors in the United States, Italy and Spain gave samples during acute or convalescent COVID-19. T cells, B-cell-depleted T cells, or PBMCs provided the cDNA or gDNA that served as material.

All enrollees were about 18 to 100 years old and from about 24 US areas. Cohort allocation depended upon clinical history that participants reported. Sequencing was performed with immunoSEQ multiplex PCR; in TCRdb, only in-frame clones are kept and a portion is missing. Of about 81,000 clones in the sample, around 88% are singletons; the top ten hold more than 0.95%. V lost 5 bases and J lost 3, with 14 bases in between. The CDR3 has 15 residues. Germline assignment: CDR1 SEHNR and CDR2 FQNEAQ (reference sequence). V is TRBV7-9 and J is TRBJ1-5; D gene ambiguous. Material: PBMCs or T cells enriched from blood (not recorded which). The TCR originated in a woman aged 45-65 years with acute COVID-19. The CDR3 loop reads CASSPIRGFNQPQHF. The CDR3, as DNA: TGTGCCAGCAGCCCCATACGGGGATTCAATCAGCCCCAGCATTTT.